These 11 T cell receptor beta chains were sequenced from one sample in a study of OX40 agonist ivuxolimab in advanced cancers. Assay: immunoSEQ multiplex PCR; the TCRdb copy retains only in-frame clones and omits some. The sample includes around 38,000 clones, roughly 90% of them seen just once. Sequenced material: CD4+ or CD8+ T cells sorted from blood, taken in a trial of the OX40 agonist ivuxolimab. The receptors were sampled from an adult with an advanced solid tumor such as melanoma, head and neck, liver or kidney cancer.

The J gene is TRBJ2-5, the V gene TRBV5-1, with D possibly matching TRBD1 (5 bases). The J call is in doubt because the DNA end fits TRBJ2-7 better. Germline values: CDR1 SGHRS, CDR2 YFSETQ. The CDR3 has 13 amino acids. CDR3 bases: TGCGCCAGCAGCTTCGACAGTTCCTACGAGCAGTACTTC. Protein: CASSFDSSYEQYF.

The chain combines TRBV30 with TRBJ1-6; D unclear. This CDR3 is 19 amino acids long. Germline lookup yields CDR1 GTSNPN and CDR2 SVGIG (reference sequence). Deletions cut 2 bases from V and 0 bases from J, with 20 bases between. CDR3 DNA: TGTGCCTGGAGTTCCCTCCTAGAGGGTTCCAGCTCCTATAATTCACCCCTCCACTTT. This sequence encodes CAWSSLLEGSSSYNSPLHF. Drawing the rest from reference TRBV30 and TRBJ1-6, the complete variable domain is SQTIHQWPATLVQPVGSPLSLECTVEGTSNPNLYWYRQAAGRGLQLLFYSVGIGQISSEVPQNLSASRPQDRQFILSSKKLLLSDSGFYLCAWSSLLEGSSSYNSPLHFGNGTRLTVT.

The chain is built from TRBV11-2 and TRBJ2-1; 7 nucleotides line up with TRBD2. With 5 bases clipped from V and 9 bases from J, the junction kept 7 bases outside the gene matches. The CDR3 length is 13 residues. Germline values: CDR1 SGHAT, CDR2 FQNNGV. CDR3 DNA: TGTGCCAGCAGCGCCAGCGGGACGGGTGAGCAGTTCTTC. Translating gives CASSASGTGEQFF.

The V gene is TRBV7-8, the J gene TRBJ1-4, with TRBD1 as a possible D gene (5 bases). V lost 5 bases and J lost 8, with 18 bases in between. This CDR3 spans 15 amino acids. CDR1 and CDR2 from the germline V gene are SGHVS and FQNEAQ. As DNA, the CDR3 is TGTGCCAGCAGCCCGGGGACGGCACTCAGGGAAAAACTGTTTTTT. Amino acid sequence: CASSPGTALREKLFF. The whole variable domain, remainder taken from reference TRBV7-8 and TRBJ1-4, is GAGVSQSPRYKVAKRGQDVALRCDPISGHVSLFWYQQALGQGPEFLTYFQNEAQLDKSGLPSDRFFAERPEGSVSTLKIQRTQQEDSAVYLCASSPGTALREKLFFGSGTQLSVL.

The CDR3 nucleotides are TGTGCCAGCAGTTCCGGGGCCAACGTCCTGACTTTC. Protein product: CASSSGANVLTF. The chain recombines TRBV27 with TRBJ2-6; no definite D call. CDR1 MNHEY and CDR2 SMNVEV come from the germline V gene (reference sequence). Between the trimmed V and J ends, which lost 4 bases and 4 bases, there was a span of 2 bases. CDR3 length: 12 residues.

J is TRBJ2-7 and V is TRBV7-2; 10 bases line up with TRBD1. V lost 8 bases to trimming and J lost 3 bases; unmatched junction nucleotides: 7. CDR3 length equals 14 residues. CDR1 is SGHTA, CDR2 FQGNSA, per germline. The CDR3, as DNA: TGTGCCAGCCAAGATCGGGACAGGGGCTACGAGCAGTACTTC. This gives the protein CASQDRDRGYEQYF.

The chain couples TRBV5-1 to TRBJ2-3; 8 bases are shared with TRBD2. V lost 1 base to trimming and J lost 4 bases; unmatched junction nucleotides: 8. This CDR3 spans 16 amino acids. Germline V lookup: CDR1 SGHRS, CDR2 YFSETQ. In nucleotides, the CDR3 is TGCGCCAGCAGCTTGAAGGGACTAGGGGTCGCAGATACGCAGTATTTT. Its protein is CASSLKGLGVADTQYF.

The chain employs TRBV6-1 and TRBJ1-5; no firm D call. V was shortened by 6 bases and J by 3 bases, with 15 bases between the two germline ends. The CDR3 sequence is 15 residues long. Germline values: CDR1 MNHNS, CDR2 SASEGT. CDR3 loop: CASSAQPEPNQPQHF. As DNA, the CDR3 is TGTGCCAGCAGCGCCCAACCGGAGCCCAATCAGCCCCAGCATTTT.

The chain joins TRBV18 to TRBJ2-5, with 8 bases lining up with TRBD1. J lost 1 base, V lost 0 bases, and 4 bases had no gene match. Germline V gives CDR1 KGHSH, CDR2 LQKENI. The CDR3 runs 16 residues. CDR3 coding DNA: TGTGCCAGCTCACCACCATCGGACAGGGTCCAAGAGACCCAGTACTTC. Protein product: CASSPPSDRVQETQYF.

The chain recombines TRBV11-1 with TRBJ2-7, with a possible D match to TRBD2 (5 bases). The CDR3 runs to 15 residues. Germline V gene sequence: CDR1 SGHAT, CDR2 FQDESV (reference sequence). V lost 1 base and J 6 bases, leaving 16 bases between the germline ends. This CDR3 reads CASSLGGQLWGEQYF. Here the CDR3 DNA reads TGTGCCAGCAGCTTAGGAGGGCAATTATGGGGCGAGCAGTACTTC.

V and J are TRBV11-3 and TRBJ2-2, with D possibly being TRBD2 (6 bases). This CDR3 comprises 18 residues. CDR1 is SGHNT and CDR2 is YENEEA in the germline V gene. V was pared by 5 bases and J by 2 bases, with 21 bases between. Written as DNA, the CDR3 is TGTGCCAGCAGCCCGGATTGGGACTCGCCGATAAACACCGGGGAGCTGTTTTTT. Encoded protein: CASSPDWDSPINTGELFF.